This TCR beta chain came from a study of beta chain features in type 1 diabetes. General study findings and limits: TCRB CDR3s from Type 1 diabetes patients were moderately but significantly shorter in all four CD4+ subsets.

The germline V gene has CDR1 SGHRS and CDR2 YFSETQ. V was pared by 4 bases and J by 7 bases, with 9 bases of the junction left unmatched. There are 14 residues in the CDR3. Notes on this clone: As yet, its antigen is unknown.

Every isolated RNA sample was fully reverse transcribed, so sequencing captured expressed TCRB transcripts. About 3.57 million reads were obtained on average from naive, central memory and regulatory T cell samples. Measured with immunoSEQ multiplex PCR; TCRdb has only the in-frame clones, and not every one. The data contain 640,000 or so clones, roughly an eighth of them singletons. The gene calls are TRBV5-1 and TRBJ1-2; 8 bases are a match to TRBD1. The origin of this receptor is a man younger than 35 with type 1 diabetes. Material: naive CD4+ T cells from blood. The CDR3 region has the DNA TGCGCCAGCAGCCCGGGACAGGAAAGTGGTGGCTACACCTTC. Protein: CASSPGQESGGYTF.